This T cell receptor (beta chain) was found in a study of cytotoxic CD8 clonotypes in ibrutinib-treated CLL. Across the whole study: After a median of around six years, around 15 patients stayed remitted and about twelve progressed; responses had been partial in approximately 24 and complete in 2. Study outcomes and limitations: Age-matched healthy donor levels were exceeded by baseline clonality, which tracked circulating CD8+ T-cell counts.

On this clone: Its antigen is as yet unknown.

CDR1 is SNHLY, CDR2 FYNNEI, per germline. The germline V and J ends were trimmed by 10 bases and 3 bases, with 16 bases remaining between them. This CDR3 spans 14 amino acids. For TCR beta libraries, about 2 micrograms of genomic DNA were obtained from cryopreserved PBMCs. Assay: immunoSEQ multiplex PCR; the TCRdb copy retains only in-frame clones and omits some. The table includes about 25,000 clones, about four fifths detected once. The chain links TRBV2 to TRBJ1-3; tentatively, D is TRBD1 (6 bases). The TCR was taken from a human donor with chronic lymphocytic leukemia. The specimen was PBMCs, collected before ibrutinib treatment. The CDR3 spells CAKNRDIGGNTIYF. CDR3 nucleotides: TGTGCCAAGAACAGGGATATCGGTGGAAACACCATATATTTT.